Listed below are T cell receptor beta chains from one sample, sequenced in a study of monozygotic twins with cystic fibrosis. Measured with immunoSEQ multiplex PCR; TCRdb has only the in-frame clones, and not every one. The sample comprises approximately 21,000 clones, more than 75% of which are singletons, and 1% to 1.5% rests with the top ten. The specimen was blood. The source of these receptors is a woman in her 30s with cystic fibrosis. Both conserved end residues are part of each CDR3. D genes are given only for firm matches. The size field is filled for only some rows; it gives once, few, many or a size class.

V gene	J gene	clone size	D gene	CDR3 DNA	CDR3 protein
TRBV4-3	TRBJ2-1	NA	NA	TGCGCCAGCAGCCAAGTATCGGGGAGCCCCTACAATGAGCAGTTCTTC	CASSQVSGSPYNEQFF
TRBV18	TRBJ2-1	NA	NA	TGTGCCAGCTCACCAGTATCGACGACGGGAAATGAGCAGTTCTTC	CASSPVSTTGNEQFF
TRBV6-6	TRBJ1-2	once	TRBD1	TGTGCCAGCAGTTACTCTTCAGGGGGCGATCACTATGGCTACACCTTC	CASSYSSGGDHYGYTF
TRBV28	TRBJ2-7	NA	NA	TGTGCCAGCACCCCTCAGGGGGGGGGCTACGAGCAGTACTTC	CASTPQGGGYEQYF
TRBV4-1	TRBJ2-3	NA	TRBD2	TGCGCCAGCAGCAGCCGACGCGGGACTAGCGATTCAGATACGCAGTATTTT	CASSSRRGTSDSDTQYF
TRBV11-2	TRBJ2-7	NA	TRBD1	TGTGCCAGCAGCTTAGGGACAGGGGGATACGAGCAGTACTTC	CASSLGTGGYEQYF
TRBV6-6	TRBJ2-1	NA	NA	TGTGCCAGCAGTTACTCGAGGGTCTACAATGAGCAGTTCTTC	CASSYSRVYNEQFF
TRBV19	TRBJ1-5	NA	NA	TGTGCCAGTAGTTGGACCGGCAATCAGCCCCAGCATTTT	CASSWTGNQPQHF
TRBV19	TRBJ1-5	NA	NA	TGTGCCAGTAGTATTTGGGAGAACAATCAGCCCCAGCATTTT	CASSIWENNQPQHF
TRBV10-2	TRBJ1-1	NA	NA	TGCGCCATCGAGAGACGGGACGGGGGCGTCTTCGAAGCTTTCTTT	CAIERRDGGVFEAFF
TRBV11-2	TRBJ2-1	NA	NA	TGTGCCAGCAGCTTAGGGGGGGCAGGCCCCAATGAGCAGTTCTTC	CASSLGGAGPNEQFF
TRBV18	TRBJ2-3	once	TRBD2	TGTGCCAGCTCACCGGCGGGGGGGCGTACAGATACGCAGTATTTT	CASSPAGGRTDTQYF
TRBV5-8	TRBJ2-5	once	TRBD2	TGTGCCAGCAGACGGGGGGGCGTCAAGACCCAGTACTTC	CASRRGGVKTQYF
TRBV19	TRBJ2-7	NA	TRBD2	TGTGCCAGTAGTCGAAGCGGGGGGGCTCGATACGAGCAGTACTTC	CASSRSGGARYEQYF
TRBV6-1	TRBJ1-5	NA	NA	TGTGCCAGCAATCAGGATCAGCCCCAGCATTTT	CASNQDQPQHF
TRBV25-1	TRBJ1-5	NA	NA	TGTGCCAGCAGCGACGACGGTCACAATCAGCCCCAGCATTTT	CASSDDGHNQPQHF
TRBV2	TRBJ1-4	NA	NA	TGTGCCAGCAGGAGACAGTTTGGGTTTAATGAAAAACTGTTTTTT	CASRRQFGFNEKLFF
TRBV6-5	TRBJ1-2	NA	NA	TGTGCCAGCAGTTATTCCTATACAGCCCCCTATGGCTACACCTTC	CASSYSYTAPYGYTF
TRBV5-4	TRBJ2-3	NA	NA	TGTGCCAGCAGCTTGTCGGCAGGGGGGACAGATACGCAGTATTTT	CASSLSAGGTDTQYF
TRBV9	TRBJ1-6	NA	NA	TGTGCCAGCAGCGACCCCAAGGAAGGGCCTGGTAATTCACCCCTCCACTTT	CASSDPKEGPGNSPLHF
TRBV28	TRBJ1-2	NA	NA	TGTGCCAGCAGTTTGAGGACGAGGGCATATGGCTACACCTTC	CASSLRTRAYGYTF
TRBV5-1	TRBJ2-7	NA	NA	TGCGCCAGCAGCTTGGGCCTCGAAAGGTACGAGCAGTACTTC	CASSLGLERYEQYF
TRBV29-1	TRBJ2-5	NA	NA	TGCAGCGTCGGCCACCTCGGGGACTGGAAAGAGACCCAGTACTTC	CSVGHLGDWKETQYF
TRBV9	TRBJ2-1	once	TRBD2	TGTGCCAGCAGCGTAGGGCTTAGCGGGGGCTACAATGAGCAGTTCTTC	CASSVGLSGGYNEQFF
TRBV10-3	TRBJ1-4	NA	TRBD1	TGTGCCATCAGGAACGACAGGGACCTCAATGAAAAACTGTTTTTT	CAIRNDRDLNEKLFF
TRBV7-9	TRBJ2-3	NA	NA	TGTGCCAGCAGCTTAGGTGGCCTCACAGATACGCAGTATTTT	CASSLGGLTDTQYF
TRBV19	TRBJ1-6	NA	NA	TGTGCCAGTAGTAGGGACACGCTCTCCTATAATTCACCCCTCCACTTT	CASSRDTLSYNSPLHF
TRBV15	TRBJ1-5	NA	NA	TGTGCCACCAGCAGAGATTTCGCAGGGATAGGTCAGCCCCAGCATTTT	CATSRDFAGIGQPQHF
TRBV28	TRBJ1-1	NA	NA	TGTGCCAGCACTATGGGGGAACCAGAAGCTTTCTTT	CASTMGEPEAFF
TRBV7-6	TRBJ2-5	once	TRBD2	TGTGCCAGCAGCGGCACCGGGGGGGAGACCCAGTACTTC	CASSGTGGETQYF
TRBV11-2	TRBJ2-5	NA	TRBD1	TGTGCCAGCAGCCTCATAGGCCCGACAGGGCGACAAGAGACCCAGTACTTC	CASSLIGPTGRQETQYF
TRBV6-5	TRBJ2-7	NA	TRBD1	TGTGCCAGCAGTGGGACAGCGCCCTACGAGCAGTACTTC	CASSGTAPYEQYF
TRBV4-3	TRBJ2-1	NA	TRBD2	TGCGCCAGCAGCGAGAAAGGAACTAGCGGGGGTAATGAGCAGTTCTTC	CASSEKGTSGGNEQFF
TRBV7-9	TRBJ1-1	NA	NA	TGTGCCAGCAGCTTTGGGAGCCGGGCGGGCACTGAAGCTTTCTTT	CASSFGSRAGTEAFF
TRBV6-6	TRBJ2-3	NA	NA	TGTGCCAGCTTCTATGGCACCCCCACAGATACGCAGTATTTT	CASFYGTPTDTQYF
TRBV5-5	TRBJ2-7	NA	NA	TGTGCCAGCAGCCCCCCTGCGAGGGCAAGCTCCTACGAGCAGTACTTC	CASSPPARASSYEQYF
TRBV10-3	TRBJ2-1	NA	TRBD1	TGTGCCACCATAAGGGACAGGGGTTTCAATGAGCAGTTCTTC	CATIRDRGFNEQFF
TRBV2	TRBJ1-1	NA	NA	TGTGCCAGCCGAAGGATTAGGGACGAAGCTTTCTTT	CASRRIRDEAFF
TRBV7-8	TRBJ2-2	NA	NA	TGTGCCAGCAGCCCGAGAACGTCCGCGAACACCGGGGAGCTGTTTTTT	CASSPRTSANTGELFF
TRBV19	TRBJ2-7	NA	NA	TGTGCCAGTAGGGACCAGGACAGCTCCTACGAGCAGTACTTC	CASRDQDSSYEQYF
TRBV27	TRBJ2-5	once	TRBD1	TGTGCCAGCACCCCTGACAGGGGAAAAGAGACCCAGTACTTC	CASTPDRGKETQYF
TRBV6-1	TRBJ1-2	NA	TRBD1	TGTGCCAGCAGTGGGGGACAGTGGGATTATGGCTACACCTTC	CASSGGQWDYGYTF
TRBV7-9	TRBJ2-1	NA	TRBD2	TGTGCCAGCAGCTTTATCCTAGCGGGGATAGGTGAGCAGTTCTTC	CASSFILAGIGEQFF